The clone carrying this TCR beta chain showed up many times. Its specificity is unknown. This entry is derived from a study of T-cell reconstitution after alpha-beta-depleted transplantation in children. Overall study findings and caveats: At around two months after transplant, the alpha-beta T cells were reportedly derived from several hundred expanded clones that came from non-depleted graft cells.

Trimming pared 5 bases from V and 1 base from J, leaving 11 bases between. Germline V gene sequence: CDR1 MNHNS, CDR2 SASEGT. The length of the CDR3 is 14 residues. TCRbeta library construction was performed incorporating unique molecular identifiers. TCRdb re-derived calls from the PCR reads in MiXCR, one entry per CDR3 protein. Of around 700,000 distinct CDR3 sequences listed, around 13% are singletons. The chain links TRBV6-1 to TRBJ1-1, with D hard to call. Sequencing used PBMCs, obtained before TCRalphabeta/CD19-depleted stem cell transplant. This TCR was recovered from a girl aged 2-10 years with congenital amegakaryocytic thrombocytopenia, due to receive a stem cell transplant. This CDR3 reads CASSPPGGNTEAFF. The CDR3 DNA reads as TGTGCCAGCAGTCCCCCCGGCGGGAACACTGAAGCTTTCTTT.